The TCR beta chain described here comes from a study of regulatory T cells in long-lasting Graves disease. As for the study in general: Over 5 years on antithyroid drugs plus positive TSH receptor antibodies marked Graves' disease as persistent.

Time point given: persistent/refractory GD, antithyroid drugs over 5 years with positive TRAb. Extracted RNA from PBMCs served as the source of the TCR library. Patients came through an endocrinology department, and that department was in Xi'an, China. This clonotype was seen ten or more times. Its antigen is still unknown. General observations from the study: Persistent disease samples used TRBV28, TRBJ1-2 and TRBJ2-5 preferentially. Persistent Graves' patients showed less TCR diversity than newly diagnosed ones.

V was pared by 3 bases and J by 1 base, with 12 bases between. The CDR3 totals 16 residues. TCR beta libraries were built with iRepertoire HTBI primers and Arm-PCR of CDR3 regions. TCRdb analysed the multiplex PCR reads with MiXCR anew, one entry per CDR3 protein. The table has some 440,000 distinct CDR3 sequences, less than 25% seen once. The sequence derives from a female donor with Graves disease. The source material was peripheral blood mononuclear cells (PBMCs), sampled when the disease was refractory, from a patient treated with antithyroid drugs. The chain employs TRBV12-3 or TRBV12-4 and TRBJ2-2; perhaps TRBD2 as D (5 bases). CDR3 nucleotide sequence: TGTGCCAGCAGTTTCTTTGCCAGCGGGAACACCGGGGAGCTGTTTTTT. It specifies CASSFFASGNTGELFF.